The 24 T cell receptor beta chains presented below share a single source sample, sequenced in a study of identical twins. A single record per CDR3 protein comes from TCRdb applying MiXCR to the 5' RACE reads. The data contain 420,000 or so distinct CDR3 sequences, approximately 17% of them singletons. Source material: naive T cells sorted from blood. Receptors originate from a man between 50 and 59 years old in good health.

This clonotype was observed a handful of times. The chain uses TRBV11-2 and TRBJ1-4; 8 bases are a match to TRBD1. Per germline, CDR1 SGHAT and CDR2 FQNNGV. The CDR3 spans 15 residues. The V and J ends lost 0 bases and 7 bases, in that order; junction bases with no gene match: 4. CDR3 DNA: TGTGCCAGCAGCTTAGACAGGGGGCTCTTTGAAAAACTGTTTTTT. Its protein product is CASSLDRGLFEKLFF.

V is TRBV12-3 or TRBV12-4 and J is TRBJ1-5, with 7 bases identical to TRBD1. J lost 0 bases, V lost 6 bases, and 8 bases had no gene match. The length of the CDR3 is 16 residues. CDR3 loop: CASRKGAGDSNQPQHF. The CDR3 DNA is TGTGCCAGCAGAAAGGGGGCCGGGGATAGCAATCAGCCCCAGCATTTT.

This clonotype turned up a few times. V and J are TRBV6-1 and TRBJ2-3; either TRBD1 or TRBD2 may supply D (5 bases each). There are 14 residues in the CDR3. V was pared by 5 bases and J by 0 bases, with 9 bases between. CDR1 MNHNS and CDR2 SASEGT come from the germline V gene. The CDR3: CASSRGYSTDTQYF. For the CDR3, the DNA is TGTGCCAGCAGTCGGGGCTACAGCACAGATACGCAGTATTTT.

This chain joins TRBV12-3 or TRBV12-4 and TRBJ2-2; tentatively, D is TRBD1 (5 bases). The length of the CDR3 is 15 residues. V lost 0 bases, J lost 4 bases, and 9 bases lay in between. The CDR3 coding sequence is TGTGCCAGCAGTTTAGCTCTCAGGGTCACCGGGGAGCTGTTTTTT. Amino acids: CASSLALRVTGELFF.

This clonotype was seen at least ten times. The chain is built from TRBV5-1 and TRBJ2-3; TRBD1 or TRBD2 may be the D gene (5 bases each). CDR1 SGHRS and CDR2 YFSETQ come from the germline V gene. V gave up 0 bases and J gave up 4 bases, with 9 bases separating them. The CDR3 runs 14 residues. CDR3 amino acids: CASSLALGADTQYF. The CDR3 coding sequence is TGCGCCAGCAGCTTGGCTCTGGGGGCAGATACGCAGTATTTT.

Only a few counts were recorded for this clonotype. The chain uses TRBV2 and TRBJ2-7; 11 bases agree with TRBD1. The CDR3 extends over 15 amino acids. Germline V gene lookup returns CDR1 SNHLY and CDR2 FYNNEI. V lost 4 bases, J lost 3 bases, and 5 bases stayed unmatched. This chain's CDR3 is CASSVRTGGFYEQYF. As DNA, the CDR3 is TGTGCCAGCAGTGTAAGGACAGGGGGCTTCTACGAGCAGTACTTC.

The chain is built from TRBV7-2 and TRBJ1-1, with 7 bases that match TRBD1. The CDR3 is 13 residues long. The germline gives CDR1 SGHTA, CDR2 FQGNSA. Losses at the gene ends were 3 bases for V and 4 bases for J; bases not matched to a gene: 2. CDR3 coding DNA: TGTGCCAGCAGCTTCAAGGGGGCCACTGAAGCTTTCTTT. Residues: CASSFKGATEAFF.

This clonotype was seen ten or more times. The chain carries TRBV4-2 and TRBJ2-1, with unresolved D. This CDR3 contains 15 residues. The germline CDR1 and CDR2 sequences are LGHNA and YNFKEQ. Trimming shortened V by 2 bases and J by 4 bases, and 12 bases separated the two germline ends. In DNA, the CDR3 is TGTGCCAGCAGCCAAACCTTCGGCAATTACAATGAGCAGTTCTTC. Protein sequence: CASSQTFGNYNEQFF.

About this clonotype: A much larger clone is a single base away; this may be a read error. The rearrangement links TRBV5-1 to TRBJ1-1; TRBD1 agrees at 11 bases. The germline CDR1 and CDR2 sequences are SGHRS and YFSETQ. This CDR3 spans 14 amino acids. J lost 4 bases, V lost 4 bases, and 3 bases had no gene match. CDR3 sequence (DNA): TGCGCCAGCAGCCAAGGGACAGGGGGCACTGAAGCTTTCTTT. Its translation is CASSQGTGGTEAFF.

This clonotype was observed many times. This rearrangement joins TRBV11-2 to TRBJ2-7, with TRBD1 as a possible D gene (6 bases). The CDR3 totals 15 residues. Germline CDR1 reads SGHAT; CDR2 reads FQNNGV. Between the trimmed V and J ends, which lost 6 bases and 3 bases, there was a span of 18 bases. CDR3 bases: TGTGCCAGCAGTACAGGACCAGGGGCAAGCTACGAGCAGTACTTC. Its protein product is CASSTGPGASYEQYF.

This clonotype was detected a few times. The V gene is TRBV6-2 or TRBV6-3, the J gene TRBJ2-1; D gene ambiguous. Looked up from germline, CDR1 is MNHEY and CDR2 is SVGEGT. The CDR3 contains 17 residues. Trimming pared 3 bases from V and 2 bases from J, leaving 17 bases between. The CDR3 DNA reads as TGTGCCAGCAGTTATCGCCTTTCGGGTTCGGCCTACAATGAGCAGTTCTTC. Encoded protein: CASSYRLSGSAYNEQFF.

This clonotype was counted ten times or more. This chain joins TRBV7-2 and TRBJ2-3, with D tentatively TRBD1 (6 bases). Germline values: CDR1 SGHTA, CDR2 FQGNSA. The length of the CDR3 is 17 residues. Trimming removed 1 base at V and 0 bases at J, with 14 bases between. CDR3 DNA sequence: TGTGCCAGCAGCTTAGTTGGGGGCCCTTATAGCACAGATACGCAGTATTTT. It encodes CASSLVGGPYSTDTQYF.

This chain connects TRBV29-1 to TRBJ1-3; possible D gene TRBD1, 6 bases. Germline V gene data show CDR1 as SQVTM and CDR2 as ANQGSEA. The CDR3 consists of 14 residues. Trimming shortened V by 7 bases and J by 4 bases, and 17 bases separated the two germline ends. CDR3 in amino acids: CSALQGTAGNTIYF. The CDR3 DNA reads as TGCAGCGCCCTTCAGGGGACGGCAGGAAACACCATATATTTT.

The chain recombines TRBV7-2 with TRBJ2-7, with D possibly TRBD2 on 6 matching bases. This CDR3 has 13 amino acids. CDR1 SGHTA and CDR2 FQGNSA come from the germline V gene. The V end was cut by 5 bases, the J end by 3 bases, with 11 bases between. Written as DNA, the CDR3 is TGTGCCAGCAGCGGGGGGAATAACTACGAGCAGTACTTC. As protein: CASSGGNNYEQYF.

Many counts were recorded for this clonotype. This chain joins TRBV6-2 or TRBV6-3 and TRBJ2-7, with a possible D match to TRBD2 (5 bases). Trimming took 2 bases from V and 1 from J, leaving 12 bases between them. CDR3 size: 15 residues. Germline values: CDR1 MNHEY, CDR2 SVGEGT. In DNA, the CDR3 is TGTGCCAGCAGTTACCATAGTAGCGATTCCTACGAGCAGTACTTC. Translated: CASSYHSSDSYEQYF.

The rearrangement links TRBV25-1 to TRBJ1-2; D unresolved. This CDR3 is built from 13 residues. V was trimmed by 5 bases and J by 7 bases, leaving 14 bases between them. Germline V gives CDR1 MGHDK, CDR2 SYGVNS. The CDR3: CASSPGSLTGYTF. The DNA of the CDR3 is TGTGCCAGCAGTCCTGGAAGTCTGACTGGCTACACCTTC.

This clonotype was seen only a few times. V usage is TRBV12-3 or TRBV12-4 and J usage is TRBJ1-1, with a possible D match to TRBD1 (6 bases). The CDR3 spans 13 residues. Trimming cost V 7 bases and J 4 bases, with 13 bases left between them. The CDR3 here is CASNLGGLTEAFF. For the CDR3, the DNA is TGTGCCAGCAACTTGGGGGGCCTCACTGAAGCTTTCTTT.

V gene TRBV7-9 combines with J gene TRBJ1-5; TRBD1 matches 8 bases. This CDR3 region has 14 residues. Germline V gene lookup returns CDR1 SEHNR and CDR2 FQNEAQ (reference sequence). V shed 4 bases, J shed 5 bases, and the junction held 4 bases outside the gene matches. This CDR3 is CASSSDRADQPQHF. CDR3 in DNA: TGTGCCAGCAGCTCGGACAGGGCCGATCAGCCCCAGCATTTT.

This clonotype was observed a handful of times. The rearrangement links TRBV4-3 to TRBJ2-5, with 7 bases identical to TRBD1. Germline CDR1 is LGHNA and CDR2 is YSLEER. The CDR3 runs to 18 residues. Losses at the gene ends were 4 bases for V and 2 bases for J; bases not matched to a gene: 16. For the CDR3, the DNA is TGCGCCAGCAGCCGGTCGTTCACTGCAGGGGGACGGCAAGAGACCCAGTACTTC. Its protein is CASSRSFTAGGRQETQYF.

This chain uses TRBV12-3 or TRBV12-4 with TRBJ2-7; D gene ambiguous. V lost 8 bases, J lost 1 base, and 9 bases lay in between. The length of the CDR3 is 12 residues. Here the CDR3 DNA reads TGTGCCAGCCGAGATGGGTCCTACGAGCAGTACTTC. Its protein product is CASRDGSYEQYF.

Many counts were recorded for this clonotype. J is TRBJ2-7 and V is TRBV28, with D perhaps TRBD2 (6 bases). V was shortened by 4 bases and J by 3 bases, with 10 bases between the two germline ends. Germline CDR1 MDHEN, CDR2 SYDVKM. The CDR3 runs to 13 residues. The CDR3 coding sequence is TGTGCCAGCAGTTCCCTAGCGAACTACGAGCAGTACTTC. Residues: CASSSLANYEQYF.

On this clonotype itself: A single base separates this from a much larger clone, so it may be a read error. The J gene is TRBJ2-7, the V gene TRBV20-1; D may be TRBD2 (7 bases). Germline V gives CDR1 DFQATT, CDR2 SNEGSKA (reference sequence). The CDR3 runs 15 residues. Trimming removed 6 bases from V and 2 bases from J, with 20 bases in between. The CDR3 is CSAWGACGGPYEQYF. The CDR3 DNA is TGCAGTGCGTGGGGGGCTTGCGGGGGACCCTACGAGCAGTACTTC.

Worth noting for this clonotype: A read error may be the cause here, since a much bigger clone is one base away. The chain has TRBV5-6 and TRBJ2-3, with 9 bases lining up with TRBD2. The CDR3 has 16 amino acids. CDR1 is SGHDT, CDR2 YYEEEE, per germline. CDR3 region: CATSLLAGPSTDTQYF. As DNA, the CDR3 is TGTGCCACCAGCTTGCTAGCGGGGCCTAGCACAGATACGCAGTATTTT.

This clonotype was observed a few times. V and J are TRBV24-1 and TRBJ2-5, with 9 bases that match TRBD1. J was trimmed by 4 bases and V by 6 bases; bases with no gene match: 8. This CDR3 contains 15 residues. Germline V gene lookup returns CDR1 KGHDR and CDR2 SFDVKD. This chain's CDR3 is CATSTGGTTGETQYF. The CDR3 coding sequence is TGTGCCACCAGTACAGGGGGCACCACTGGAGAGACCCAGTACTTC.